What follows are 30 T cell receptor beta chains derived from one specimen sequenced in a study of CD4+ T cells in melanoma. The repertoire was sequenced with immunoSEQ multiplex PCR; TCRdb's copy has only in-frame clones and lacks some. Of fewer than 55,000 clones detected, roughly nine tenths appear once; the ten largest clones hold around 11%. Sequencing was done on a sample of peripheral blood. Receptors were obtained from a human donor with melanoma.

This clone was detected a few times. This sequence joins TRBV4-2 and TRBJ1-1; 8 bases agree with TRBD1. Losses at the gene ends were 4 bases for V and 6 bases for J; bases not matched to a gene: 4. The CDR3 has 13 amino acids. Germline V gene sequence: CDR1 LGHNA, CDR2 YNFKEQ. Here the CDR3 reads CASSLTGVAEAFF. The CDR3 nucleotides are TGTGCCAGCAGCCTGACAGGGGTCGCTGAAGCTTTCTTT.

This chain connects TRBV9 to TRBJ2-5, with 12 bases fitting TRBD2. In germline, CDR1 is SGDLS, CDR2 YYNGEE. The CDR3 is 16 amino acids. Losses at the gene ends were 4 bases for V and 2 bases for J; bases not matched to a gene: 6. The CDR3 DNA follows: TGTGCCAGCAGCCCTCCGACTAGCGGGAGTCAAGAGACCCAGTACTTC. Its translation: CASSPPTSGSQETQYF.

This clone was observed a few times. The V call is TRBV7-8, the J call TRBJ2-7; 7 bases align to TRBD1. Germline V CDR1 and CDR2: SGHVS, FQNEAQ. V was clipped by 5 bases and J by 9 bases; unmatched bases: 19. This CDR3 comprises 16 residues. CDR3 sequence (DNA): TGTGCCAGCAGCCCAAGGTCCGGGACAGCATCTGGGCCGCAGTACTTC. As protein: CASSPRSGTASGPQYF.

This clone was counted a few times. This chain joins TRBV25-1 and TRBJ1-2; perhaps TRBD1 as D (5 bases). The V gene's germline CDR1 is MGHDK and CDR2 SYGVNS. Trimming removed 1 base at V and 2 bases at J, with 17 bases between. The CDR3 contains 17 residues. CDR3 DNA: TGTGCCAGCAGTGAATCAGGGAAGGCAGGATGGAACTATGGCTACACCTTC. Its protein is CASSESGKAGWNYGYTF.

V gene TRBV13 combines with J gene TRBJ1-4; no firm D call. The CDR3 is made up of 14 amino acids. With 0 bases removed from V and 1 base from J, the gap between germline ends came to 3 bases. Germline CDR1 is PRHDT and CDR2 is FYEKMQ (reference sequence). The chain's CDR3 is CASSLGRTNEKLFF. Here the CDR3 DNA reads TGTGCCAGCAGCTTAGGAAGAACTAATGAAAAACTGTTTTTT. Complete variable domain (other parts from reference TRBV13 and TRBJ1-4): AAGVIQSPRHLIKEKRETATLKCYPIPRHDTVYWYQQGPGQDPQFLISFYEKMQSDKGSIPDRFSAQQFSDYHSELNMSSLELGDSALYFCASSLGRTNEKLFFGSGTQLSVL.

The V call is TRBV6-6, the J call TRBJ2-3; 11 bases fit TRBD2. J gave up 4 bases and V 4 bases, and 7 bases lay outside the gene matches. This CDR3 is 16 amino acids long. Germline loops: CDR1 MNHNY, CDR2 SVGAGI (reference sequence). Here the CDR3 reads CASSSLAGAGPDTQYF. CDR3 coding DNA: TGTGCCAGCAGTTCACTAGCGGGGGCTGGTCCAGATACGCAGTATTTT.

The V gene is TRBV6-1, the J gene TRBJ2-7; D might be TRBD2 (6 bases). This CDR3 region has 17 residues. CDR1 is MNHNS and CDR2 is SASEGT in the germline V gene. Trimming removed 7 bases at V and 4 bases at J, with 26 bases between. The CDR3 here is CASTDIRARGNLYEQYF. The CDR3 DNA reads TGTGCCAGCACTGACATCCGCGCTCGGGGGAACCTATACGAGCAGTACTTC.

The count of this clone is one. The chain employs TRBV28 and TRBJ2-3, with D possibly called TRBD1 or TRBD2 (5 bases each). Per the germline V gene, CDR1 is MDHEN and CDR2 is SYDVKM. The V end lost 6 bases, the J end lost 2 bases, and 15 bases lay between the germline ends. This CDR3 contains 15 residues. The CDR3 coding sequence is TGTGCCAGCAGCTTGGGGGTCTTTAACACAGATACGCAGTATTTT. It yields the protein CASSLGVFNTDTQYF.

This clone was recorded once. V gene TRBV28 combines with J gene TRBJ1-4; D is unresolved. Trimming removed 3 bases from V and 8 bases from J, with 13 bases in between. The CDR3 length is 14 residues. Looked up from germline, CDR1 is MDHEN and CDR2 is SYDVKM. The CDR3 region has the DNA TGTGCCAGCAGTTTTACCGGGCAAAGGGAAAAACTGTTTTTT. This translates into CASSFTGQREKLFF.

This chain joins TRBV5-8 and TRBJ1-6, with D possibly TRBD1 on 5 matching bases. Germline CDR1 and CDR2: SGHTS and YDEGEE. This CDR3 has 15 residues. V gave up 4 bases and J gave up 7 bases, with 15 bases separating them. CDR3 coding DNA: TGTGCCAGCAGCCGCCGGCGCACAGGAAATTCACCCCTCCACTTT. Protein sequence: CASSRRRTGNSPLHF. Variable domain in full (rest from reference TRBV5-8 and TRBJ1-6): EAGVTQSPTHLIKTRGQQATLRCSPISGHTSVYWYQQALGLGLQFLLWYDEGEERNRGNFPPRFSGRQFPNYSSELNVNALELEDSALYLCASSRRRTGNSPLHFGNGTRLTVT.

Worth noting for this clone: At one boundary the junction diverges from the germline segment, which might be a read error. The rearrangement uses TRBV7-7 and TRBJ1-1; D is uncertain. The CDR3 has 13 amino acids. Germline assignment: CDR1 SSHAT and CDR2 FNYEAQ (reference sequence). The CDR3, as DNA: TGTGCTAGCAGCTTCGGGGAGGGCACTGAAGCTTTCTTT. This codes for CASSFGEGTEAFF.

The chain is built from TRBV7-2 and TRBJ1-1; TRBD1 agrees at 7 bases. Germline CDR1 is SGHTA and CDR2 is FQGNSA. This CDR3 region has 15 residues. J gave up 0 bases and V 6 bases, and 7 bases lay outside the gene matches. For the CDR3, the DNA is TGTGCCAGCAGATTGGGACAGATCATGAACACTGAAGCTTTCTTT. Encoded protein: CASRLGQIMNTEAFF.

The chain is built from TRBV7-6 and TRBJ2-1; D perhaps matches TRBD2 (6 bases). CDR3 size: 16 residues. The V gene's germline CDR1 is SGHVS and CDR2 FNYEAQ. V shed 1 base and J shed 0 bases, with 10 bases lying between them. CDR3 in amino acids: CASSLERGSSYNEQFF. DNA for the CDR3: TGTGCCAGCAGCTTAGAACGGGGGAGCTCCTACAATGAGCAGTTCTTC.

DNA of the CDR3: TGTGCCAGCAGTTCGGAATCCTATAATTCACCCCTCCACTTT. The encoded protein is CASSSESYNSPLHF. V usage is TRBV6-5 and J usage is TRBJ1-6; D gene ambiguous. The V and J ends lost 4 bases and 1 base respectively, with 5 bases between them. This CDR3 region has 14 residues. Germline V gene sequence: CDR1 MNHEY, CDR2 SVGAGI.

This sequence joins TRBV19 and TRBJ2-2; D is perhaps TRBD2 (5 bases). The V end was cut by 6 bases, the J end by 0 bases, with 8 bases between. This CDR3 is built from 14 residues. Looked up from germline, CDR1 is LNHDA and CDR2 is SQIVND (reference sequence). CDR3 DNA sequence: TGTGCCAGTAGGAGGGTTGCGAACACCGGGGAGCTGTTTTTT. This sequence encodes CASRRVANTGELFF. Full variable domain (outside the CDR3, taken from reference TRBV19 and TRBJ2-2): DGGITQSPKYLFRKEGQNVTLSCEQNLNHDAMYWYRQDPGQGLRLIYYSQIVNDFQKGDIAEGYSVSREKKESFPLTVTSAQKNPTAFYLCASRRVANTGELFFGEGSRLTVL.

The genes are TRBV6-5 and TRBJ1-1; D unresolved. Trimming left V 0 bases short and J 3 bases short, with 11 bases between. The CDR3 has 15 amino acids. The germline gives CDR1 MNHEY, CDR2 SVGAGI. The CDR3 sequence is CASSYSRVWDTEAFF. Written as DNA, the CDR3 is TGTGCCAGCAGTTACTCAAGGGTATGGGACACTGAAGCTTTCTTT.

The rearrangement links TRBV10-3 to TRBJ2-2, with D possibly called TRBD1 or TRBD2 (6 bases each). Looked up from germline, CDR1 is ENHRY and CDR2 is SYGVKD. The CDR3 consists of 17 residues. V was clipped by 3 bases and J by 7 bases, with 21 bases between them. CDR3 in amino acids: CAISDGGYQVSGGELFF. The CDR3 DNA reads TGTGCCATCAGTGACGGGGGCTACCAGGTGTCAGGCGGGGAGCTGTTTTTT.

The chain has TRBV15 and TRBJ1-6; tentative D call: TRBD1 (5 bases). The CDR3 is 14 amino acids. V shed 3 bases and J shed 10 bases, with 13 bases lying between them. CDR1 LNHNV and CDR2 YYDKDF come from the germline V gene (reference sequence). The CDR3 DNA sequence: TGTGCCACCAGCAGTGGGGGTGAGGTCTCACCCCTCCACTTT. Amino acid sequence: CATSSGGEVSPLHF.

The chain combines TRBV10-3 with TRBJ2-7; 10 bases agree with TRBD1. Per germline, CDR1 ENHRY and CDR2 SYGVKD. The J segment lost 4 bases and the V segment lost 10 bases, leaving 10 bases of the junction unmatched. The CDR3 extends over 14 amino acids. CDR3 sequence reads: CATGAGTGVYEQYF. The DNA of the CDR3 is TGTGCCACCGGCGCCGGGACAGGGGTTTACGAGCAGTACTTC.

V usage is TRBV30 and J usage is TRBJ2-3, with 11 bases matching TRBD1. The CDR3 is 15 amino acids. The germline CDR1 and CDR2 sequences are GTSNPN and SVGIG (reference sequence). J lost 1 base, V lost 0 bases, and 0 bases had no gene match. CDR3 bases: TGTGCCTGGAGTGTGGGACAGGGGGGCACAGATACGCAGTATTTT. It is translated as CAWSVGQGGTDTQYF.

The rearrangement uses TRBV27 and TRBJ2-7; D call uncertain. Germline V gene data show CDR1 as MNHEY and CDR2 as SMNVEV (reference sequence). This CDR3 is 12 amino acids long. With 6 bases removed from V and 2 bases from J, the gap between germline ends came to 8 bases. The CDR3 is CASSMSPYEQYF. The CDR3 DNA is TGTGCCAGCAGCATGTCCCCCTACGAGCAGTACTTC.

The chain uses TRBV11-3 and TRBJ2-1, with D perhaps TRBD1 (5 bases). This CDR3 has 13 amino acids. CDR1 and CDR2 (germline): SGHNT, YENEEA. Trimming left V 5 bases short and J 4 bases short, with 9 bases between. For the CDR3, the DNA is TGTGCCAGCAGCCCCAGGGTGTACAATGAGCAGTTCTTC. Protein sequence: CASSPRVYNEQFF.

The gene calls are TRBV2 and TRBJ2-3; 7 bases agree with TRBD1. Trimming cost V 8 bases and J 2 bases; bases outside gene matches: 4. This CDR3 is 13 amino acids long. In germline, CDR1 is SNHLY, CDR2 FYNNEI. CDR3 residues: CASRTGSTDTQYF. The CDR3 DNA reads TGTGCCAGCCGGACAGGATCCACAGATACGCAGTATTTT.

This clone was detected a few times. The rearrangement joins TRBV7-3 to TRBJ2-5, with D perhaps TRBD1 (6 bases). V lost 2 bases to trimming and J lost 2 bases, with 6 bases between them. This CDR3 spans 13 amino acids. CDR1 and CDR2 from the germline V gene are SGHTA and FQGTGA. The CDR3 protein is CASSLGQQETQYF. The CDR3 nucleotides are TGTGCCAGCAGCTTAGGACAGCAAGAGACCCAGTACTTC.

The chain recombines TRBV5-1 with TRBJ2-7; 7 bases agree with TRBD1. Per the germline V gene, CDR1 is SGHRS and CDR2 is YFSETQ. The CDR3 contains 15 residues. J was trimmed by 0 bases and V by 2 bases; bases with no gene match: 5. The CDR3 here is CASSFLDRSSYEQYF. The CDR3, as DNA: TGCGCCAGCAGCTTCTTGGACAGGAGCTCCTACGAGCAGTACTTC.

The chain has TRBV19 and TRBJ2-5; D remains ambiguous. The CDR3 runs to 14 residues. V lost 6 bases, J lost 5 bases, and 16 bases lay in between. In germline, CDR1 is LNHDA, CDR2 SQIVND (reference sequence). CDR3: CASSPQDPHETQYF. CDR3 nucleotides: TGTGCCAGTAGCCCCCAGGACCCTCACGAGACCCAGTACTTC.

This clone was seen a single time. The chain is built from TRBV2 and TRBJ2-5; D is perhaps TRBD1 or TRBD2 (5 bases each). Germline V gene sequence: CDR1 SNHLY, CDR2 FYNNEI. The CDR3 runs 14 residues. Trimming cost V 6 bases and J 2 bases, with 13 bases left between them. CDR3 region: CASSVRGAQETQYF. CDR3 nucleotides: TGTGCCAGCAGCGTTCGGGGCGCGCAAGAGACCCAGTACTTC.

Written as DNA, the CDR3 is TGCGCCAGCAGCTTGGGGGCTAGCGGGGGAGGAGAGACCCAGTACTTC. This encodes CASSLGASGGGETQYF. The chain links TRBV5-1 to TRBJ2-5; 10 positions agree with TRBD2. Trimming took 0 bases from V and 4 from J; bases not matched to a gene: 6. CDR1 and CDR2 from the germline V gene are SGHRS and YFSETQ. This CDR3 contains 16 residues. Combining the CDR3 with reference TRBV5-1 and TRBJ2-5 gives the whole variable domain KAGVTQTPRYLIKTRGQQVTLSCSPISGHRSVSWYQQTPGQGLQFLFEYFSETQRNKGNFPGRFSGRQFSNSRSEMNVSTLELGDSALYLCASSLGASGGGETQYFGPGTRLLVL.

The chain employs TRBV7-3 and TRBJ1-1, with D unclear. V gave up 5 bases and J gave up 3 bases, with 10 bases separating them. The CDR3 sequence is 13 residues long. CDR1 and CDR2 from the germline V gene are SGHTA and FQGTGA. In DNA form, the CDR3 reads TGTGCCAGCAGCCTTCTTAGGGACACTGAAGCTTTCTTT. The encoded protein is CASSLLRDTEAFF.

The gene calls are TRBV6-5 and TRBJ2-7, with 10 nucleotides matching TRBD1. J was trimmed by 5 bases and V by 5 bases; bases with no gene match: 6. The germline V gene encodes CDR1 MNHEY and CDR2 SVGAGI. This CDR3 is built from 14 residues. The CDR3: CASSPSGTGDEQYF. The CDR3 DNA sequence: TGTGCCAGCAGTCCTTCGGGGACAGGGGACGAGCAGTACTTC.